Shown below are 4 T cell receptor beta chains from a single sample sequenced in a study of cytomegalovirus exposure and HLA in healthy donors (dated by TCRdb to 2015 to 2018). Library generation was performed with the immunoSEQ multiplex PCR assay. The multiplex PCR relied on a mix of 60 forward primers for TCR Vbeta segments and 13 reverse primers for TCR Jbeta segments. TCRdb took over this immuneACCESS table, retaining in-frame rearrangements with V and J assigned. Such tables are incomplete; in checked studies, under half of the missing clones stem from an unresolved V gene, and the remainder is unexplained. This sample gives about 120,000 clones in total; around 81% of them show up just once. The top ten clones comprise 3.9% of the sample. Sequenced material: PBMCs. The receptors derive from a woman in her 30s in good health and CMV-seronegative.

This rearrangement joins TRBV27 to TRBJ2-7; 14 bases line up with TRBD2. This CDR3 comprises 16 residues. From germline, CDR1 is MNHEY and CDR2 SMNVEV (reference sequence). Unmatched junction bases numbered 9, after V lost 5 bases and J lost 6 bases. CDR3 loop: CASSPRLAGGLGEQYF. As DNA, the CDR3 is TGTGCCAGCAGTCCCCGACTAGCGGGAGGGCTTGGCGAGCAGTACTTC.

This sequence joins TRBV20-1 and TRBJ1-5; D is unresolved. Trimming cost V 5 bases and J 5 bases, with 7 bases left between them. Germline V lookup: CDR1 DFQATT, CDR2 SNEGSKA (reference sequence). The CDR3 sequence is 11 residues long. CDR3 DNA sequence: TGCAGTGCTGACAAGGATCAGCCCCAGCATTTT. Protein product: CSADKDQPQHF.

V and J are TRBV19 and TRBJ1-2; 8 positions match TRBD1. The germline V gene encodes CDR1 LNHDA and CDR2 SQIVND (reference sequence). The length of the CDR3 is 13 residues. J gave up 4 bases and V 5 bases, and 3 bases lay outside the gene matches. CDR3 coding DNA: TGTGCCAGTAGTGAGGACAGGGCCTATGGCTACACCTTC. Encoded protein: CASSEDRAYGYTF. The variable domain in full, with the rest retrieved from reference TRBV19 and TRBJ1-2, is DGGITQSPKYLFRKEGQNVTLSCEQNLNHDAMYWYRQDPGQGLRLIYYSQIVNDFQKGDIAEGYSVSREKKESFPLTVTSAQKNPTAFYLCASSEDRAYGYTFGSGTRLTVV.

This clone was detected only once. This chain connects TRBV28 to TRBJ2-1; 7 positions agree with TRBD2. Germline loops: CDR1 MDHEN, CDR2 SYDVKM. J lost 1 base, V lost 5 bases, and 5 bases had no gene match. CDR3 length: 15 amino acids. The chain's CDR3 is CASSPSSGSYNEQFF. The CDR3 DNA follows: TGTGCCAGCAGTCCCTCTAGCGGATCCTACAATGAGCAGTTCTTC.